This T cell receptor (beta chain) originates from a study of T-cell reconstitution after alpha-beta-depleted transplantation in children. Worth noting for this clonotype: The antigen is unknown.

Trimming shortened V by 4 bases and J by 6 bases, and 10 bases separated the two germline ends. There are 13 residues in the CDR3. Germline CDR1 reads SGHRS; CDR2 reads YFSETQ. Regarding the study as a whole: By one year post-transplant, T-cell counts and diversity largely arose from T cells that were newly produced. TCRbeta diversity was high at day 60 in some patients (a result of surviving recipient T cells and thymic progenitors). Reportedly, roughly two months post-transplant, alpha-beta T cells arose from several hundred expanded graft clones.

Preparing the TCRbeta library involved the use of unique molecular identifiers. TCRdb independently ran MiXCR on the PCR reads; one entry per CDR3 protein. The sample lists about 580,000 distinct CDR3 sequences; roughly 30% were seen once. The sequence derives from a boy in the first two years of life with Wiskott-Aldrich syndrome, due to receive a stem cell transplant. The V call is TRBV5-1, the J call TRBJ2-2; D is possibly TRBD2 (6 bases). Material: PBMCs, obtained before TCRalphabeta/CD19-depleted stem cell transplant. CDR3 sequence: CASSGGRSGELFF. CDR3 nucleotides: TGCGCCAGCAGCGGGGGGAGGTCCGGGGAGCTGTTTTTT.